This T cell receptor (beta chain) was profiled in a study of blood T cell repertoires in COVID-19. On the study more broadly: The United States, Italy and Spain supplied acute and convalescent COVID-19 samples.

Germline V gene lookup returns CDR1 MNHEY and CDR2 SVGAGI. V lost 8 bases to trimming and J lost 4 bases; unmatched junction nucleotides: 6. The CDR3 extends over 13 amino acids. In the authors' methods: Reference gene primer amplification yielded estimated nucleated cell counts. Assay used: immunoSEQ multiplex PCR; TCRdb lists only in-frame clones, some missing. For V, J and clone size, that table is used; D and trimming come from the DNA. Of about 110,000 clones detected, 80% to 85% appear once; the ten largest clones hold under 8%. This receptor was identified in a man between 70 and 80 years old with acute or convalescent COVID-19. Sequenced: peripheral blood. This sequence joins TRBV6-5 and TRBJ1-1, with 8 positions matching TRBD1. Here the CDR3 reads CASFRTGSTEAFF. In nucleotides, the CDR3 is TGTGCCAGCTTCCGGACAGGGAGCACTGAAGCTTTCTTT.